The 21 T cell receptor beta chains in this list originate from one sample, sequenced in a study of OX40 agonist ivuxolimab in advanced cancers. Libraries were prepared by immunoSEQ multiplex PCR; TCRdb keeps only in-frame clonotypes and omits some of them. Here the sample spans 73,000 or so clones, 65% to 90% being singletons. The sample here was CD4+ or CD8+ T cells sorted from blood, taken in a trial of the OX40 agonist ivuxolimab. These receptors were taken from an adult with an advanced solid tumor such as melanoma, head and neck, liver or kidney cancer.

The chain recombines TRBV6-5 with TRBJ1-2; D uncertain. This CDR3 has 15 amino acids. Trimming took 6 bases from V and 0 from J, leaving 14 bases between them. Germline V gene data show CDR1 as MNHEY and CDR2 as SVGAGI. The CDR3 loop reads CASSQSSPPNYGYTF. The CDR3 nucleotides read TGTGCCAGCAGCCAATCCTCCCCCCCTAACTATGGCTACACCTTC.

The V gene is TRBV30, the J gene TRBJ2-5; D call uncertain. The germline V gene has CDR1 GTSNPN and CDR2 SVGIG (reference sequence). The CDR3 extends over 14 amino acids. The germline V and J ends were trimmed by 3 bases and 5 bases, with 16 bases remaining between them. CDR3 sequence reads: CAWSPTRWTETQYF. As DNA, the CDR3 is TGTGCCTGGAGCCCAACGAGGTGGACCGAGACCCAGTACTTC.

The chain has TRBV7-9 and TRBJ1-6, with a weak D call TRBD1 (5 bases). Germline V gene data show CDR1 as SEHNR and CDR2 as FQNEAQ (reference sequence). Trimming shortened V by 1 base and J by 8 bases, and 15 bases separated the two germline ends. This CDR3 region has 16 residues. CDR3 in DNA: TGTGCCAGCAGCTTAGGGCAGGGATCCGCCGATTCACCCCTCCACTTT. As protein: CASSLGQGSADSPLHF.

In nucleotides, the CDR3 is TGTGCCAGTAGTATCCCCCCGGCGGGCGGCTACACCTTC. This encodes CASSIPPAGGYTF. The chain combines TRBV19 with TRBJ1-2, with unresolved D. The CDR3 covers 13 residues. V was trimmed by 3 bases and J by 8 bases, leaving 13 bases between them. CDR1 is LNHDA and CDR2 is SQIVND in the germline V gene (reference sequence).

This chain joins TRBV2 and TRBJ2-1; 10 nucleotides line up with TRBD2. Germline CDR1 SNHLY, CDR2 FYNNEI. CDR3 size: 14 residues. With 8 bases clipped from V and 7 bases from J, the junction kept 8 bases outside the gene matches. Here the CDR3 DNA reads TGTGCCAGCGTCAGCGGGGGGGGGACGAATGAGCAGTTCTTC. The encoded protein is CASVSGGGTNEQFF. Variable domain in full (rest from reference TRBV2 and TRBJ2-1): EPEVTQTPSHQVTQMGQEVILRCVPISNHLYFYWYRQILGQKVEFLVSFYNNEISEKSEIFDDQFSVERPDGSNFTLKIRSTKLEDSAMYFCASVSGGGTNEQFFGPGTRLTVL.

The rearrangement links TRBV2 to TRBJ1-4, with TRBD1 matching 8 bases. CDR1 and CDR2 (germline): SNHLY, FYNNEI. V was clipped by 6 bases and J by 2 bases; unmatched bases: 8. The CDR3 length is 16 residues. In DNA form, the CDR3 reads TGTGCCAGCAGGGAGGACAGGGCCGAGACTAATGAAAAACTGTTTTTT. Its protein is CASREDRAETNEKLFF.

There are a few counts of this clone. The CDR3 region has the DNA TGTGCCAGCCTGGGAAACACCATATATTTT. As protein: CASLGNTIYF. J is TRBJ1-3 and V is TRBV28; D not certain. CDR1 and CDR2 from the germline V gene are MDHEN and SYDVKM. This CDR3 has 10 residues. The V end was cut by 8 bases, the J end by 4 bases, with 3 bases between.

CDR3 sequence reads: CASGTYRGQAFQETQYF. As DNA, the CDR3 is TGTGCCAGCGGAACGTATAGAGGACAGGCGTTCCAAGAGACCCAGTACTTC. The chain carries TRBV2 and TRBJ2-5, with 7 bases that match TRBD1. This CDR3 is built from 17 residues. The germline V gene has CDR1 SNHLY and CDR2 FYNNEI. Trimming cost V 8 bases and J 1 base; bases outside gene matches: 16.

V usage is TRBV6-6 and J usage is TRBJ2-5; D call uncertain. This CDR3 spans 14 amino acids. V was cut by 5 bases and J by 3 bases, with 13 bases left in between. Germline CDR1 reads MNHNY; CDR2 reads SVGAGI (reference sequence). CDR3 nucleotides: TGTGCCAGCAGTCCCGCCCGTTTAAAAGAGACCCAGTACTTC. It encodes CASSPARLKETQYF.

This clone was counted once. The genes are TRBV2 and TRBJ1-1; 9 bases align to TRBD1. Looked up from germline, CDR1 is SNHLY and CDR2 is FYNNEI. J was trimmed by 4 bases and V by 3 bases; bases with no gene match: 3. This CDR3 comprises 14 residues. In DNA form, the CDR3 reads TGTGCCAGCAGTGAGGTGACAGGGGGCACTGAAGCTTTCTTT. Encoded protein: CASSEVTGGTEAFF. Full variable domain (rest looked up from reference TRBV2 and TRBJ1-1): EPEVTQTPSHQVTQMGQEVILRCVPISNHLYFYWYRQILGQKVEFLVSFYNNEISEKSEIFDDQFSVERPDGSNFTLKIRSTKLEDSAMYFCASSEVTGGTEAFFGQGTRLTVV.

The CDR3, as DNA: TGTGCCAGCAGCACCCTGGGGGACACTGAAGCTTTCTTT. Translated, it gives CASSTLGDTEAFF. This chain connects TRBV7-9 to TRBJ1-1; the D gene is possibly TRBD1 (5 bases). Trimming cost V 5 bases and J 3 bases, with 10 bases left between them. CDR1 and CDR2 (germline): SEHNR, FQNEAQ (reference sequence). This CDR3 region has 13 residues.

This chain links TRBV5-1 with TRBJ2-5; 11 nucleotides match TRBD2. The V segment lost 3 bases and the J segment 5 bases; nucleotides outside the gene matches: 12. Germline loops: CDR1 SGHRS, CDR2 YFSETQ. This CDR3 has 17 amino acids. CDR3 sequence (DNA): TGCGCCAGCAGCTCAACTTTAACTAGCGGGGGTATGGAGACCCAGTACTTC. It translates to CASSSTLTSGGMETQYF.

This clone was found once. This rearrangement joins TRBV18 to TRBJ1-2; 9 bases map to TRBD1. V gave up 3 bases and J gave up 3 bases; unmatched junction bases: 5. The CDR3 totals 15 residues. Germline CDR1 and CDR2: KGHSH and LQKENI. Here the CDR3 reads CASSPGQGGDYGYTF. Here the CDR3 DNA reads TGTGCCAGCTCACCGGGACAGGGTGGGGACTATGGCTACACCTTC. Full variable domain (missing parts from reference TRBV18 and TRBJ1-2): NAGVMQNPRHLVRRRGQEARLRCSPMKGHSHVYWYRQLPEEGLKFMVYLQKENIIDESGMPKERFSAEFPKEGPSILRIQQVVRGDSAAYFCASSPGQGGDYGYTFGSGTRLTVV.

The chain recombines TRBV11-2 with TRBJ1-2, with a weak D call TRBD1 (6 bases). V was clipped by 0 bases and J by 3 bases, with 14 bases between them. Germline V gene lookup returns CDR1 SGHAT and CDR2 FQNNGV. The CDR3 totals 16 residues. Here the CDR3 DNA reads TGTGCCAGCAGCTTAGATCGACAGGCGAACTACTATGGCTACACCTTC. Its protein product is CASSLDRQANYYGYTF.

V and J are TRBV18 and TRBJ1-5; no clear D gene. The CDR3 runs to 14 residues. The V end lost 6 bases, the J end lost 9 bases, and 18 bases lay between the germline ends. In germline, CDR1 is KGHSH, CDR2 LQKENI. For the CDR3, the DNA is TGTGCCAGCTCGTCCGGGCCAACCGAAAGGCCCCAGCATTTT. This sequence encodes CASSSGPTERPQHF.

This chain joins TRBV7-9 and TRBJ2-3; TRBD1 agrees at 7 bases. Looked up from germline, CDR1 is SEHNR and CDR2 is FQNEAQ (reference sequence). The junction had 7 bases not matched to a gene; V was cut back by 1 base and J by 6 bases. The CDR3 is 15 amino acids. CDR3 in DNA: TGTGCCAGCAGCTTAGGACAGGGCGCCTTTGATACGCAGTATTTT. It codes for CASSLGQGAFDTQYF.

The chain combines TRBV19 with TRBJ2-7; TRBD2 is a possible D gene (6 bases). V lost 10 bases, J lost 6 bases, and 16 bases lay in between. The CDR3 consists of 12 residues. Germline CDR1 and CDR2: LNHDA and SQIVND (reference sequence). The CDR3 DNA is TGTGCCACCGGGACTCTCGGTAGCGAGCAGTACTTC. Its protein product is CATGTLGSEQYF.

V usage is TRBV29-1 and J usage is TRBJ1-1, with unresolved D. Trimming cost V 7 bases and J 0 bases, with 6 bases left between them. Per germline, CDR1 SQVTM and CDR2 ANQGSEA. This CDR3 spans 11 amino acids. CDR3 nucleotides: TGCAGCGCCTCAGTGAACACTGAAGCTTTCTTT. Protein: CSASVNTEAFF. The full variable domain, its missing parts supplied by reference TRBV29-1 and TRBJ1-1, is SAVISQKPSRDICQRGTSLTIQCQVDSQVTMMFWYRQQPGQSLTLIATANQGSEATYESGFVIDKFPISRPNLTFSTLTVSNMSPEDSSIYLCSASVNTEAFFGQGTRLTVV.

The chain joins TRBV19 to TRBJ1-1; no reliable D call. The germline V gene encodes CDR1 LNHDA and CDR2 SQIVND (reference sequence). The V gene lost 3 bases and the J gene lost 2 bases, with 13 bases spanning the gap. The CDR3 consists of 15 residues. The DNA for the CDR3 is TGTGCCAGTAGTATGGGAGCTAGAGCAAACACTGAAGCTTTCTTT. Residues: CASSMGARANTEAFF.

This rearrangement joins TRBV13 to TRBJ1-3, with D possibly TRBD1 on 6 matching bases. Germline CDR1 PRHDT, CDR2 FYEKMQ (reference sequence). V dropped 3 bases and J dropped 0 bases, with 12 bases sitting between them. CDR3 size: 16 residues. CDR3 sequence (DNA): TGTGCCAGCAGCTTCTACTCAGGGGACTCTGGAAACACCATATATTTT. Translating it yields CASSFYSGDSGNTIYF.

The chain couples TRBV7-2 to TRBJ1-5; weak D call: TRBD1 (6 bases). Germline V lookup: CDR1 SGHTA, CDR2 FQGNSA. The CDR3 length is 15 residues. Deletions cut 2 bases from V and 0 bases from J, with 8 bases between. The CDR3 loop is CASSLRTDSNQPQHF. In DNA, the CDR3 is TGTGCCAGCAGCTTACGGACAGATAGCAATCAGCCCCAGCATTTT.